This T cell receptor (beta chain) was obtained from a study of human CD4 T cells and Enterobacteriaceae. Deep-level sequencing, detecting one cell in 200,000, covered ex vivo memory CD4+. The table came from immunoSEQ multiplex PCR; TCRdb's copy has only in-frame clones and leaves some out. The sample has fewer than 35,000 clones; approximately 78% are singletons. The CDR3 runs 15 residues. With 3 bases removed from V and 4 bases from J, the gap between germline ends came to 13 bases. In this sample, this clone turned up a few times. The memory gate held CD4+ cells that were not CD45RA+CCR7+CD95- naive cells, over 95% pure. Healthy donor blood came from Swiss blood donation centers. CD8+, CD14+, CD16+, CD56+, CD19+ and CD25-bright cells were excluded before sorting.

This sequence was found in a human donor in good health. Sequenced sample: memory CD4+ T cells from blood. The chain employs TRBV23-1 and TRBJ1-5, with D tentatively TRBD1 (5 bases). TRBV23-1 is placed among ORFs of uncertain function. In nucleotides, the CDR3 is TGCGCCAGCAGTCACCCCCCGGGACGGAATCAGCCCCAGCATTTT. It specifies CASSHPPGRNQPQHF.